This T cell receptor beta chain was recorded in a study of regulatory T cells in long-lasting Graves disease. The CDR3 loop spans 14 amino acids. Of note for this clonotype: The antigen is not known. Sequence at one end of the junction differs from germline and may be a read error.

According to the study, TCR beta libraries were built with iRepertoire HTBI primers and CDR3-region Arm-PCR. TCRdb redid the calling of the multiplex PCR reads with MiXCR, one entry per CDR3 protein. The sample comprises 400,000 to 450,000 distinct CDR3 sequences, about a sixth of which are singletons, and approximately 11% rests with the top ten. Overall study findings and caveats: Because few samples were included, accuracy may have been lower.

As for time point: newly diagnosed GD, antithyroid drugs for less than 3 months. RNA extracted from PBMCs served as the sequencing template. The sample was also linked to a second study, of T cells in Graves' hyperthyroidism and ophthalmopathy. As that study records: The definition of stable Graves' hyperthyroidism was no ophthalmopathy progression within 18 months. The TCR CDR3 was amplified in a first-round RT-PCR using the HTBI primer set.

The source was peripheral blood mononuclear cells (PBMCs), collected at new diagnosis, from a patient treated with antithyroid drugs. This receptor was identified in a woman aged 30 to 39 with Graves disease. The rearrangement uses TRBV12-3 or TRBV12-4 and TRBJ1-2; D is undetermined. In DNA form, the CDR3 reads TGTGCCAGCAGTCCCATTCGACCTAAGTATGGCTACACCTTC. This gives the protein CASSPIRPKYGYTF.